Presented here are 25 T cell receptor beta chains from one specimen sequenced in a study of blood T cell repertoires in COVID-19. This table comes from immunoSEQ multiplex PCR, and its TCRdb copy is limited to in-frame clones, with some not included. The sample holds under 45,000 clones, about 83% seen once. Sequenced sample: peripheral blood. These receptors originate from a woman older than 75 with active or convalescent COVID-19.

The chain couples TRBV29-1 to TRBJ2-1, with D perhaps matching TRBD1 (6 bases). Germline CDR1 is SQVTM and CDR2 is ANQGSEA. V was trimmed by 8 bases and J by 1 base, leaving 18 bases between them. The CDR3 is 15 residues long. The CDR3 DNA reads as TGCAGCACCGCCGATCAGGGGAAATCCTACAATGAGCAGTTCTTC. This gives the protein CSTADQGKSYNEQFF.

The gene calls are TRBV28 and TRBJ1-5, with 7 bases matching TRBD1. After removal of 10 bases from V and 7 bases from J, the junction contained 22 bases not matched to a gene. The CDR3 spans 17 residues. Germline V gene lookup returns CDR1 MDHEN and CDR2 SYDVKM. Written as DNA, the CDR3 is TGTGCCACCCAATATCAGGTGGTGAGGGGGCTTGGCCAGCCCCAGCATTTT. Translation gives CATQYQVVRGLGQPQHF.

The sample holds one count of this clone. CDR3 nucleotide sequence: TGTGCCAGCAGTTTCAGCGGGAGGGTTTCCTACAATGAGCAGTTCTTC. This gives the protein CASSFSGRVSYNEQFF. The J gene is TRBJ2-1, the V gene TRBV28, with 10 nucleotides matching TRBD2. V lost 3 bases, J lost 1 base, and 3 bases stayed unmatched. The V gene's germline CDR1 is MDHEN and CDR2 SYDVKM. CDR3 length equals 16 residues. The whole variable domain, filled in from reference TRBV28 and TRBJ2-1, reads DVKVTQSSRYLVKRTGEKVFLECVQDMDHENMFWYRQDPGLGLRLIYFSYDVKMKEKGDIPEGYSVSREKKERFSLILESASTNQTSMYLCASSFSGRVSYNEQFFGPGTRLTVL.

The chain has TRBV28 and TRBJ2-7; the match to TRBD2 covers 10 bases. Germline CDR1 MDHEN, CDR2 SYDVKM. Trimming at V came to 5 bases and at J to 7 bases, leaving 11 bases not matched to a gene. There are 15 residues in the CDR3. The DNA for the CDR3 is TGTGCCAGCAGTGTCGGTAGCGGGAGGTTGGGAGAGCAGTACTTC. The encoded protein is CASSVGSGRLGEQYF.

This clone has a single count. The chain recombines TRBV5-1 with TRBJ2-1; TRBD2 matches 7 bases. The germline gives CDR1 SGHRS, CDR2 YFSETQ. V lost 1 base, J lost 2 bases, and 6 bases stayed unmatched. The CDR3 spans 16 residues. This chain's CDR3 is CASSLRLAGPYNEQFF. The CDR3, as DNA: TGCGCCAGCAGCTTGCGACTAGCAGGGCCCTACAATGAGCAGTTCTTC.

The genes are TRBV19 and TRBJ1-4; D uncertain. This CDR3 spans 13 amino acids. From germline, CDR1 is LNHDA and CDR2 SQIVND (reference sequence). Between the trimmed V and J ends, which lost 8 bases and 7 bases, there was a span of 14 bases. The CDR3 region is CASRGSGSEKLFF. CDR3 DNA sequence: TGTGCCAGTCGTGGCTCGGGGAGTGAAAAACTGTTTTTT.

The chain uses TRBV25-1 and TRBJ1-5; a possible D gene is TRBD1 (5 bases). The ends were cut back, 4 bases at V and 3 bases at J, with 13 bases in the middle. Germline loops: CDR1 MGHDK, CDR2 SYGVNS. The CDR3 runs to 15 residues. CDR3 sequence: CASSGQGWNNQPQHF. The DNA for the CDR3 is TGTGCCAGCAGTGGGCAGGGCTGGAACAATCAGCCCCAGCATTTT. The complete variable domain, with remaining parts taken from reference TRBV25-1 and TRBJ1-5, reads EADIYQTPRYLVIGTGKKITLECSQTMGHDKMYWYQQDPGMELHLIHYSYGVNSTEKGDLSSESTVSRIRTEHFPLTLESARPSHTSQYLCASSGQGWNNQPQHFGDGTRLSIL.

This sequence joins TRBV9 and TRBJ1-4, with D unclear. The germline gives CDR1 SGDLS, CDR2 YYNGEE. V lost 0 bases, J lost 7 bases, and 13 bases lay in between. This CDR3 is built from 15 residues. Here the CDR3 reads CASSVEGRAGEKLFF. The CDR3 coding sequence is TGTGCCAGCAGCGTAGAAGGGAGGGCGGGTGAAAAACTGTTTTTT. The complete variable domain, with remaining parts taken from reference TRBV9 and TRBJ1-4, reads DSGVTQTPKHLITATGQRVTLRCSPRSGDLSVYWYQQSLDQGLQFLIQYYNGEERAKGNILERFSAQQFPDLHSELNLSSLELGDSALYFCASSVEGRAGEKLFFGSGTQLSVL.

This clone was picked up a small number of times. The chain has TRBV6-5 and TRBJ2-2; perhaps TRBD2 as D (5 bases). The germline gives CDR1 MNHEY, CDR2 SVGAGI. V gave up 2 bases and J gave up 6 bases, with 13 bases separating them. The CDR3 spans 15 residues. CDR3 sequence: CASSYAGLESGELFF. CDR3 bases: TGTGCCAGCAGTTACGCCGGACTTGAGTCCGGGGAGCTGTTTTTT.

CDR3: CASSERGRGNTEAFF. DNA of the CDR3: TGTGCCAGCAGTGAGAGGGGGCGCGGGAACACTGAAGCTTTCTTT. The rearrangement uses TRBV6-1 and TRBJ1-1, with TRBD1 identical over 7 bases. With V trimmed by 3 bases and J by 1 base, 5 bases remained unmatched. Looked up from germline, CDR1 is MNHNS and CDR2 is SASEGT. The CDR3 sequence is 15 residues long.

The V gene is TRBV14, the J gene TRBJ1-1, with TRBD1 identical over 7 bases. V gave up 2 bases and J gave up 3 bases; unmatched junction bases: 12. CDR1 and CDR2 (germline): SGHDN, FVKESK. This CDR3 comprises 17 residues. The CDR3 spells CASSQLTPTGVDTEAFF. In DNA, the CDR3 is TGTGCCAGCAGCCAACTTACTCCCACAGGGGTTGACACTGAAGCTTTCTTT.

The chain employs TRBV28 and TRBJ1-5; TRBD1 is a possible D gene (6 bases). V lost 2 bases and J 5 bases, leaving 16 bases between the germline ends. Germline loops: CDR1 MDHEN, CDR2 SYDVKM. The CDR3 totals 16 residues. This chain's CDR3 is CASSLVRGLGDQPQHF. As DNA, the CDR3 is TGTGCCAGCAGTTTAGTGCGGGGGCTAGGGGATCAGCCCCAGCATTTT.

This chain joins TRBV5-1 and TRBJ2-7, with 14 bases aligning to TRBD2. The CDR3 contains 15 residues. The germline gives CDR1 SGHRS, CDR2 YFSETQ. With 5 bases clipped from V and 7 bases from J, the junction kept 8 bases outside the gene matches. CDR3 loop: CASSPGTSGSWEQYF. The CDR3 nucleotides read TGCGCCAGCAGTCCCGGGACTAGCGGGAGTTGGGAGCAGTACTTC.

This clone has a single count. The gene calls are TRBV7-9 and TRBJ2-1; 8 nucleotides align to TRBD2. The length of the CDR3 is 16 residues. Losses at the gene ends were 5 bases for V and 0 bases for J; bases not matched to a gene: 6. Per germline, CDR1 SEHNR and CDR2 FQNEAQ (reference sequence). The CDR3 nucleotides are TGTGCCAGCAGCCTACTAGCGGAAAGCTCCTACAATGAGCAGTTCTTC. Its translation: CASSLLAESSYNEQFF.

The chain couples TRBV4-1 to TRBJ2-2; 10 bases match TRBD2. The CDR3 sequence is 16 residues long. Germline V gives CDR1 MGHRA, CDR2 YSYEKL. With 4 bases clipped from V and 7 bases from J, the junction kept 9 bases outside the gene matches. This CDR3 reads CASSPNSAGGLGELFF. The CDR3 region has the DNA TGCGCCAGCAGCCCCAACTCAGCGGGAGGGCTCGGGGAGCTGTTTTTT.

The chain is built from TRBV6-5 and TRBJ2-7; D is ambiguous. The germline V and J ends were trimmed by 4 bases and 0 bases, with 10 bases remaining between them. Per the germline V gene, CDR1 is MNHEY and CDR2 is SVGAGI. The CDR3 runs to 14 residues. This CDR3 reads CASSFDQDSYEQYF. The CDR3 region has the DNA TGTGCCAGCAGTTTCGATCAGGACTCCTACGAGCAGTACTTC.

The table lists this clone with a count of one. The V and J genes are TRBV30 and TRBJ2-7, with 9 bases that match TRBD1. V dropped 0 bases and J dropped 4; count of bases not matched to a gene: 4. The CDR3 sequence is 14 residues long. Germline CDR1 GTSNPN, CDR2 SVGIG (reference sequence). CDR3 coding DNA: TGTGCCTGGAGTGTACAGGGGGCAGGGTACGAGCAGTACTTC. It codes for CAWSVQGAGYEQYF. Filled out from reference TRBV30 and TRBJ2-7, the complete variable domain reads SQTIHQWPATLVQPVGSPLSLECTVEGTSNPNLYWYRQAAGRGLQLLFYSVGIGQISSEVPQNLSASRPQDRQFILSSKKLLLSDSGFYLCAWSVQGAGYEQYFGPGTRLTVT.

This clone has only a few counts. The genes are TRBV7-2 and TRBJ1-5; possibly TRBD1 for D (5 bases). V was clipped by 1 base and J by 2 bases, with 9 bases between them. CDR3 length: 15 residues. Germline CDR1 SGHTA, CDR2 FQGNSA. CDR3 sequence (DNA): TGTGCCAGCAGCTTAGTGGGGGAGGGCAATCAGCCCCAGCATTTT. Amino acids: CASSLVGEGNQPQHF.

This chain uses TRBV7-2 with TRBJ2-1, with TRBD2 matching 9 bases. The CDR3 consists of 15 residues. Trimming took 4 bases from V and 5 from J; bases not matched to a gene: 6. Germline V gene lookup returns CDR1 SGHTA and CDR2 FQGNSA. As DNA, the CDR3 is TGTGCCAGCAGCTCGTATAGCGGGAGTAACAATGAGCAGTTCTTC. It translates to CASSSYSGSNNEQFF.

This chain uses TRBV30 with TRBJ2-1, with TRBD2 identical over 7 bases. The CDR3 runs to 14 residues. Germline V gene lookup returns CDR1 GTSNPN and CDR2 SVGIG (reference sequence). V was pared by 0 bases and J by 5 bases, with 4 bases of the junction left unmatched. This CDR3 is CAWSVPAGHNEQFF. The CDR3 DNA is TGTGCCTGGAGTGTACCAGCGGGGCACAATGAGCAGTTCTTC.

Only one count was recorded for this clone. J is TRBJ1-2 and V is TRBV6-5, with D perhaps TRBD1 (6 bases). The length of the CDR3 is 14 residues. V dropped 1 base and J dropped 4 bases, with 10 bases sitting between them. Looked up from germline, CDR1 is MNHEY and CDR2 is SVGAGI. The CDR3 coding sequence is TGTGCCAGCAGTTACTACAGGGAAGGCTATGGCTACACCTTC. It translates to CASSYYREGYGYTF.

This clone has only one observation. The chain is built from TRBV5-5 and TRBJ2-3; TRBD1 might be the D (6 bases). CDR3 length equals 15 residues. Germline V gene sequence: CDR1 SGHKS, CDR2 YYEKEE (reference sequence). V was pared by 0 bases and J by 2 bases, with 10 bases between. The CDR3 loop reads CASSLADRLTDTQYF. CDR3 in DNA: TGTGCCAGCAGCTTGGCCGACAGGCTCACAGATACGCAGTATTTT.

This chain joins TRBV5-1 and TRBJ2-3, with TRBD2 matching over 7 bases. The germline V gene has CDR1 SGHRS and CDR2 YFSETQ. This CDR3 comprises 14 residues. V trimming: 3 bases; J trimming: 2 bases; junction bases outside the gene matches: 3. CDR3 protein: CASSSGTITDTQYF. The DNA for the CDR3 is TGCGCCAGCAGCTCCGGGACTATCACAGATACGCAGTATTTT. The full variable domain, its missing parts supplied by reference TRBV5-1 and TRBJ2-3, is KAGVTQTPRYLIKTRGQQVTLSCSPISGHRSVSWYQQTPGQGLQFLFEYFSETQRNKGNFPGRFSGRQFSNSRSEMNVSTLELGDSALYLCASSSGTITDTQYFGPGTRLTVL.

The genes are TRBV4-1 and TRBJ2-7, with 11 bases that match TRBD2. The CDR3 is 18 residues long. Germline V gene lookup returns CDR1 MGHRA and CDR2 YSYEKL. The V and J ends lost 0 bases and 5 bases, in that order; junction bases with no gene match: 12. CDR3 sequence reads: CASSQDGITTSGTDEQYF. The CDR3 nucleotides read TGCGCCAGCAGCCAAGATGGGATAACGACTAGCGGGACGGACGAGCAGTACTTC.

The rearrangement joins TRBV21-1 to TRBJ2-7; TRBD2, the table's D call, was not compared with the DNA. TRBV21-1 is a pseudogene segment. This CDR3 comprises 14 residues. The CDR3 protein is CASSGVAVSYEQYF. As DNA, the CDR3 is TGTGCCAGCAGCGGGGTAGCGGTTTCCTACGAGCAGTACTTC.